This T cell receptor (beta chain) was profiled in a study of blood T cell repertoires in COVID-19. About the study: Acute-phase and convalescent COVID-19 samples originated in the United States, Italy and Spain. Nucleic acid was either cDNA or gDNA, and it came from T cells, B-cell-depleted T cells, or PBMCs.

The J segment lost 2 bases and the V segment lost 7 bases, leaving 11 bases of the junction unmatched. Germline V gives CDR1 LGHDT, CDR2 YNNKEL (reference sequence). The CDR3 is made up of 15 amino acids. Per the original data handling: Reference gene primer amplification gave nucleated cell count estimates. The method was immunoSEQ multiplex PCR; TCRdb's version includes in-frame clones alone and lacks a portion of them. That table furnishes V, J and clone size, whereas the DNA furnished D and trimming. This table has 300,000 to 350,000 clones, approximately 86% appearing once. Those enrolled in Seattle joined during active infection and were followed longitudinally afterward.

V usage is TRBV3-1 (or the pseudogene TRBV3-2) and J usage is TRBJ2-7; TRBD1 matches 7 bases. The sequence derives from a man aged 25 to 40 with COVID-19, enrolled during active disease. Sample: peripheral blood. The CDR3, as DNA: TGTGCCAGCACCAGGGGGAACAGTTTAACCTACGAGCAGTACTTC. Its protein product is CASTRGNSLTYEQYF.